This paragraph covers one T cell receptor (beta chain) sequence. This clone's antigen is unknown. No per-base quality is available; no much larger clone lies one base away. RNA was extracted using the RNeasy kit, and roughly 0.5 to 1 microgram was reverse transcribed with random hexamers. The immunoSEQ multiplex PCR assay, which covers 54 Vbeta and 13 Jbeta segments, was used to amplify TCR beta CDR3 regions. PCR amplification bias was corrected using a synthetic template baseline for primer optimization and computational correction. The authors processed their data as follows. Only productive sequences were kept, with reads annotated to V, D and J genes according to IMGT and analyzed in immunoSEQ Analyzer. Clonality was computed as one minus Shannon entropy normalized by log2 of the number of productive unique sequences. For each patient and control, public and private clones were evaluated within the 100 most prevalent clones. Susac-specific clones were defined as absent from healthy and MS cohorts, about 1,000 published viral clones and other ImmuneACCESS disease sequences. The public reads were reanalyzed by TCRdb: fastp trimming at Q25, MiXCR alignment, in-frame beta chains only. Rows merge per CDR3 protein into single entries with the most common DNA and genes. These V and J calls derive from TCRdb rather than the authors' analysis. Recorded for this sample are about 120,000 distinct CDR3 sequences; about 95% of them occurred a single time. Roughly 0.092% of the sample is taken by the ten largest.

High-throughput TCR beta sequencing profiled peripheral blood CD8+ and CD4+ T cells from healthy donors, Susac syndrome patients and multiple sclerosis patients. The healthy donors served as controls matched for age and sex. CD8+ TEMRA cells were enriched by FACS, while bulk CD8+ and CD4+ T cells were purified by magnetic negative isolation. Blood was drawn into EDTA tubes, processed within 24 hours, and PBMCs were isolated by density gradient centrifugation. PBMCs destined for TCR sequencing were cryopreserved in liquid nitrogen and later thawed in a 37 °C water bath. The sorted or isolated CD4+, CD8+ and CD8+ TEMRA cells reached a purity of at least 90%. This specimen comes from a study of CD8 T cells in Susac syndrome (dated by TCRdb to about 2019). Concerning the study at large: Whether CD8+ T cell activation and differentiation in Susac syndrome was antigen driven was tested using repertoire sequencing. General conclusions and limits of the study: The number of individuals in the TCR sequencing and HLA analysis was acknowledged as relatively small.

V loses 2 bases at its end and J loses 6 bases; junction bases beyond the gene matches: 11. The CDR3 runs 17 residues from the cysteine to the phenylalanine. Just CDR3 DNA is preserved here, 51 bases in frame from base 1. Sequences MNHEY (CDR1) and SVGAGI (CDR2) are obtained from the germline V gene. This receptor was taken from a human donor in good health. In this chain, TRBV6-5 is recombined with TRBJ2-3, and TRBD1 aligns with 10 junction nucleotides. Material for sequencing was CD4+ T cells from PBMCs. CDR3 sequence: CASSYPLVPGQGDTQYF. The DNA sequence follows: TGTGCCAGCAGTTACCCATTGGTCCCGGGACAGGGGGATACGCAGTATTTT.